This record looks at one TCR beta chain sequence and its context. The data were obtained in a study of control samples from healthy donors and cancer patients. The germline V and J ends were trimmed by 8 bases and 0 bases, with 10 bases remaining between them. CDR1 is MDHEN and CDR2 is SYDVKM in the germline V gene. The CDR3 is 13 residues long. Clones were sequenced by immunoSEQ multiplex PCR, and TCRdb holds only the in-frame ones, with some missing. The sample shows about 51,000 clones, approximately 90% of them seen only once. The sample taken for sequencing was PBMCs. The sequence came from a man between 40 and 49 years old with colorectal cancer. V is TRBV28 and J is TRBJ1-1; a weak D match, TRBD1 (5 bases). CDR3 nucleotides: TGTGCCAGCCGACAGAGTCTGAACACTGAAGCTTTCTTT. It is translated as CASRQSLNTEAFF.